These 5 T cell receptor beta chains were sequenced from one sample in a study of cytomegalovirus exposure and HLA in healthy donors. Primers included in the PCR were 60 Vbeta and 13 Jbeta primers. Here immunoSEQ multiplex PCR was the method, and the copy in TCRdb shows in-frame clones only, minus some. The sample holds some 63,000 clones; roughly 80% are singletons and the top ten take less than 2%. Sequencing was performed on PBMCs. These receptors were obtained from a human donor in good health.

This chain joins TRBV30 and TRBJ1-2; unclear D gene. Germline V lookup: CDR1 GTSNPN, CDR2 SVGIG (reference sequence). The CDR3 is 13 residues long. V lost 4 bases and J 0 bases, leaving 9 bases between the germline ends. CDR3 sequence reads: CAWIPGSNYGYTF. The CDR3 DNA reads TGTGCCTGGATCCCGGGATCTAACTATGGCTACACCTTC.

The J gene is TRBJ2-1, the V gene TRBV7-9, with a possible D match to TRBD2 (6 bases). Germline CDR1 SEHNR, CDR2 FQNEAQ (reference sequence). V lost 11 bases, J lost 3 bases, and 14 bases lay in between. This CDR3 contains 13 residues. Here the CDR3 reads CAEEGGIYNEQFF. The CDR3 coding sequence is TGTGCCGAGGAGGGTGGGATCTACAATGAGCAGTTCTTC.

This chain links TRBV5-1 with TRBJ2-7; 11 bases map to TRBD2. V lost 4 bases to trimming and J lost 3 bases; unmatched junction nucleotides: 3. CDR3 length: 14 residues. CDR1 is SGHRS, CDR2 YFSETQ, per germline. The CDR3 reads CASSTGTSGYEQYF. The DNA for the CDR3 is TGCGCCAGCAGCACAGGGACTAGCGGCTACGAGCAGTACTTC.

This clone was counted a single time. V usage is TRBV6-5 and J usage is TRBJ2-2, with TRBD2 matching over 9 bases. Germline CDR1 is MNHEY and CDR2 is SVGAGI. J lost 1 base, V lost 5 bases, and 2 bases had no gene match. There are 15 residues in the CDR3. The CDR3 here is CASSPSGENTGELFF. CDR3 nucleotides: TGTGCCAGCAGTCCTAGCGGGGAGAACACCGGGGAGCTGTTTTTT.

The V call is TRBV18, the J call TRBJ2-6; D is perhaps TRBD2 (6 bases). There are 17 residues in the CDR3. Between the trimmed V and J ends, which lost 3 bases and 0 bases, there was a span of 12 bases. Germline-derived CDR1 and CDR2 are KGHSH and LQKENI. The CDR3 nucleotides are TGTGCCAGCTCACCGGCGGGACGCCCCTCTGGGGCCAACGTCCTGACTTTC. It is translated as CASSPAGRPSGANVLTF.